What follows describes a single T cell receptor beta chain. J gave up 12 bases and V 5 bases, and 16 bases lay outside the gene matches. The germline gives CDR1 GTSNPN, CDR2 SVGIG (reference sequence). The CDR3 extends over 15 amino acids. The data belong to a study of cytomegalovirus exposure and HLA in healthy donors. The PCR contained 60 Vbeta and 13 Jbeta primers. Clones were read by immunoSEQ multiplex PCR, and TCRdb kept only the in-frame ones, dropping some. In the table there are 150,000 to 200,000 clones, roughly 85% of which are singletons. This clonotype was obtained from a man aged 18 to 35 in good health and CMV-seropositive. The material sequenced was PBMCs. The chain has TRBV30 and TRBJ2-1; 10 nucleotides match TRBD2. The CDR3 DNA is TGTGCCTGGCAGGGGGCTAGCGGGGGCACCTCGGGGCAGTTCTTC. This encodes CAWQGASGGTSGQFF.